This record covers a single TCR beta chain. Its matching antigen is unknown. The data are from a study of OX40 agonist ivuxolimab in advanced cancers. Across the whole study: Hepatocellular carcinoma, melanoma, renal cell or head and neck cancer occurred in dose-escalation patients. The study's findings and limits: Nonresponders included some who also had low normalized T-cell clonal expansion. At doses 0.1 to 3.0 mg/kg, CD4+ and CD8+ clones expanded.

Trimming left V 0 bases short and J 4 bases short, with 10 bases between. The V gene's germline CDR1 is SEHNR and CDR2 FQNEAQ (reference sequence). The CDR3 totals 15 residues. The data were produced by immunoSEQ multiplex PCR, yet TCRdb's version contains in-frame clones alone and is incomplete. Counted here are 15,000 to 20,000 clones, about 70% occurring once; the ten biggest clones make up around 30%. The investigators sampled blood at baseline, at cycle 4 day 1, and at cycle 7 day 1. The source of this sequence is an adult with an advanced solid tumor such as melanoma, head and neck, liver or kidney cancer. The sample was CD4+ or CD8+ T cells sorted from blood, taken in a trial of the OX40 agonist ivuxolimab. This rearrangement joins TRBV7-9 to TRBJ2-1; D call uncertain. DNA for the CDR3: TGTGCCAGCAGCTTAGCGGATATTACATACAATGAGCAGTTCTTC. Translated, it gives CASSLADITYNEQFF.